This TCR beta chain was observed in a study of T cells in Graves' hyperthyroidism and ophthalmopathy. In its sample, this clonotype was seen a few times. RNA transcripts served as the template for amplifying TCR beta CDR3 regions. An initial round of RT-PCR targeting the TCR CDR3 relied on the HTBI primer set. Each CDR3 protein is one row after TCRdb ran MiXCR on the multiplex PCR reads. The table records 730,000 or so distinct CDR3 sequences, 15% to 20% of them present only once. The study enrolled patients aged 18 to 65 with newly diagnosed hyperthyroidism of under 2 months' duration. J was trimmed by 7 bases and V by 0 bases; bases with no gene match: 2. Germline values: CDR1 MNHNY, CDR2 SVGAGI (reference sequence). The CDR3 is 15 residues long.

The sequence was obtained from a woman in her forties or fifties with Graves' hyperthyroidism that later progressed to Graves' ophthalmopathy. Specimen: blood. The chain joins TRBV6-6 to TRBJ2-1, with TRBD1 matching over 11 bases. CDR3 bases: TGTGCCAGCAGTTACTCGGGGACAGGGGGGAATGAGCAGTTCTTC. Its protein is CASSYSGTGGNEQFF.